These 7 T cell receptor beta chains share one sample of origin, sequenced in a study of blood T cells in healthy people across ages (dated by TCRdb to the mid-2010s). The receptor library was made with 5' RACE. Sequencing used an Illumina HiSeq 2500. A second PCR of roughly 6 to 12 cycles was run with a J-beta primer mix and a sample-barcoded 5' primer. TCRdb redid the processing of the public reads, applying fastp at Q25 and MiXCR, and retained in-frame beta chains. Merged by CDR3 protein, the rows form single entries marked with the most common genes and DNA. This sample comprises fewer than 750,000 distinct CDR3 sequences, roughly half of them detected only once. The leading ten clones occupy roughly 12% of the sample. The sample taken for sequencing was blood. These receptors originate from a woman of 80 years or more in good health.

A note on this clonotype: This may arise from a read error, as a much more abundant clone is one base away. This chain links TRBV20-1 with TRBJ2-5; maybe TRBD1 (5 bases). Trimming removed 0 bases from V and 7 bases from J, with 9 bases in between. The length of the CDR3 is 12 residues. CDR1 is DFQATT and CDR2 is SNEGSKA in the germline V gene (reference sequence). Here the CDR3 reads CSARDARGTQYF. DNA for the CDR3: TGCAGTGCTAGAGATGCTAGGGGGACCCAGTACTTC.

The chain joins TRBV27 to TRBJ1-3, with TRBD1 as a possible D gene (5 bases). Trimming pared 2 bases from V and 8 bases from J, leaving 16 bases between. CDR1 is MNHEY, CDR2 SMNVEV, per germline (reference sequence). The CDR3 is 15 residues long. The CDR3 DNA follows: TGTGCCAGCAGTTTAAGTAGGGGATTCGGATACACCATATATTTT. It yields the protein CASSLSRGFGYTIYF.

This clonotype has at least ten counts. The chain is built from TRBV12-3 or TRBV12-4 and TRBJ2-7; D is uncertain. The CDR3 is 13 amino acids. V was cut by 5 bases and J by 4 bases, with 12 bases left in between. The CDR3 protein is CASSPGIQYEQYF. The CDR3 DNA reads TGTGCCAGCAGTCCTGGGATCCAATACGAGCAGTACTTC.

J is TRBJ1-2 and V is TRBV7-9; TRBD1 matches at 9 bases. The CDR3 consists of 15 residues. From germline, CDR1 is SEHNR and CDR2 FQNEAQ (reference sequence). V trimming: 5 bases; J trimming: 4 bases; junction bases outside the gene matches: 8. The DNA of the CDR3 is TGTGCCAGCAGCGGAAGGACAGGGGATACCTATGGCTACACCTTC. This encodes CASSGRTGDTYGYTF.

On this clonotype itself: This could be a read error, since a much larger clone is one nucleotide away. The chain has TRBV5-5 and TRBJ1-2, with D maybe TRBD1 (5 bases). The CDR3 has 15 amino acids. Germline CDR1 is SGHKS and CDR2 is YYEKEE (reference sequence). The V end was cut by 4 bases, the J end by 7 bases, with 20 bases between. The CDR3 DNA sequence: TGTGCCAGCAGCCACTGGGGCCGGGGGGAGTGTGGCTACACCTTC. This codes for CASSHWGRGECGYTF.

The J gene is TRBJ1-4, the V gene TRBV15, with D possibly TRBD1 on 5 matching bases. This CDR3 has 15 amino acids. V was clipped by 0 bases and J by 5 bases, with 10 bases between them. The germline V gene encodes CDR1 LNHNV and CDR2 YYDKDF (reference sequence). The CDR3 protein is CATSREGEANEKLFF. The CDR3 nucleotides are TGTGCCACCAGCAGAGAAGGGGAGGCGAATGAAAAACTGTTTTTT.

This sequence joins TRBV3-1 and TRBJ2-6; 7 bases map to TRBD1. The CDR3 is 15 residues long. V shed 5 bases and J 5 bases; nucleotides not matched to a gene: 6. The germline V gene encodes CDR1 LGHDT and CDR2 YNNKEL (reference sequence). CDR3: CASSNNRGWANVLTF. In DNA, the CDR3 is TGTGCCAGCAGCAATAACAGGGGATGGGCCAACGTCCTGACTTTC.